One and the same sample provided the 9 T cell receptor beta chains below, sequenced in a study of blood T cell repertoires in COVID-19 (dated by TCRdb to 2020 to 2021). The library relied on the immunoSEQ multiplex PCR assay. In TCRdb, the immuneACCESS table is reduced to in-frame sequences with V and J assigned. These tables do not hold every clone; where another copy was compared, an unresolved V gene accounts for under half, and the others remain unexplained. This sample is represented by about 36,000 clones; about 81% of them were singletons. In total, the top ten clones hold 42% of the sample. The sequenced sample consisted of peripheral blood. The receptors come from a human donor in a cohort sampled during active or convalescent COVID-19. The donor label of this sample is uncertain.

Worth noting for this clone: Other DNA sequences in this sample translate to the same CDR3. CDR3 nucleotides: TGTGCCAGCAGCCAAGCACGGGGCACCGGGGAGCTGTTTTTT. It translates to CASSQARGTGELFF. This chain links TRBV4-2 with TRBJ2-2; the D gene is possibly TRBD2 (5 bases). Looked up from germline, CDR1 is LGHNA and CDR2 is YNFKEQ. Trimming removed 1 base from V and 4 bases from J, with 7 bases in between. The CDR3 runs to 14 residues.

This clone is a singleton in its sample. V and J are TRBV6-1 and TRBJ1-4; 12 nucleotides align to TRBD1. This CDR3 is built from 16 residues. V trimming: 4 bases; J trimming: 6 bases; junction bases outside the gene matches: 6. Germline V gene lookup returns CDR1 MNHNS and CDR2 SASEGT. The CDR3 bases are TGTGCCAGCAGTGCCTCCGGGACAGGGGGCGATGAAAAACTGTTTTTT. Translated, it gives CASSASGTGGDEKLFF.

J is TRBJ1-4 and V is TRBV4-3, with 8 bases that match TRBD1. V dropped 0 bases and J dropped 9; count of bases not matched to a gene: 6. From germline, CDR1 is LGHNA and CDR2 YSLEER. The CDR3 sequence is 15 residues long. The CDR3 DNA reads TGCGCCAGCAGCCAAGAGACAGGGGCCGGCCAAAAACTGTTTTTT. The encoded protein is CASSQETGAGQKLFF.

The V call is TRBV27, the J call TRBJ2-5, with 12 bases that match TRBD2. The V gene end was trimmed by 7 bases and the J gene end by 4 bases; junction bases not matched to a gene: 16. The CDR3 loop spans 18 amino acids. Germline loops: CDR1 MNHEY, CDR2 SMNVEV (reference sequence). The CDR3 bases are TGTGCCAGCACCCCCCGGGCTAGCGGGAGGGCAGGGGGAGAGACCCAGTACTTC. It is translated as CASTPRASGRAGGETQYF.

Concerning this clone itself: Distinct nucleotide sequences in the sample also encode this CDR3. J is TRBJ2-7 and V is TRBV9; TRBD2 matches at 10 bases. This CDR3 has 16 amino acids. V trimming: 3 bases; J trimming: 0 bases; junction bases outside the gene matches: 6. Germline values: CDR1 SGDLS, CDR2 YYNGEE. CDR3 protein: CASSASGLAVSYEQYF. CDR3 DNA: TGTGCCAGCAGCGCCTCCGGACTAGCGGTCTCCTACGAGCAGTACTTC.

This clone was observed once. This sequence joins TRBV30 and TRBJ1-2; D remains ambiguous. Germline CDR1 GTSNPN, CDR2 SVGIG (reference sequence). The V end was cut by 0 bases, the J end by 6 bases, with 8 bases between. CDR3 size: 12 residues. The CDR3 reads CAWSVSGNGYTF. The DNA of the CDR3 is TGTGCCTGGAGTGTATCCGGGAATGGCTACACCTTC.

V is TRBV7-2 and J is TRBJ2-3, with 7 bases that match TRBD1. The CDR3 has 16 residues. Unmatched junction bases numbered 11, after V lost 1 base and J lost 7 bases. The germline gives CDR1 SGHTA, CDR2 FQGNSA. The CDR3 sequence is CASSLERSRGRNTQYF. CDR3 sequence (DNA): TGTGCCAGCAGCTTAGAGAGGTCTAGGGGGCGAAATACGCAGTATTTT.

V is TRBV13 and J is TRBJ2-3; 15 bases match TRBD2. The V segment lost 5 bases and the J segment 0 bases; nucleotides outside the gene matches: 9. CDR1 and CDR2 from the germline V gene are PRHDT and FYEKMQ (reference sequence). CDR3 length: 19 amino acids. CDR3 sequence: CASSDGLAGGKSSTDTQYF. For the CDR3, the DNA is TGTGCCAGCAGCGACGGACTAGCGGGAGGGAAAAGTAGCACAGATACGCAGTATTTT.

The rearrangement uses TRBV30 and TRBJ1-5, with D perhaps TRBD1 (6 bases). CDR1 and CDR2 (germline): GTSNPN, SVGIG (reference sequence). With 5 bases removed from V and 4 bases from J, the gap between germline ends came to 9 bases. There are 12 residues in the CDR3. CDR3 loop: CAWDTGNQPQHF. In nucleotides, the CDR3 is TGTGCCTGGGATACAGGGAATCAGCCCCAGCATTTT.